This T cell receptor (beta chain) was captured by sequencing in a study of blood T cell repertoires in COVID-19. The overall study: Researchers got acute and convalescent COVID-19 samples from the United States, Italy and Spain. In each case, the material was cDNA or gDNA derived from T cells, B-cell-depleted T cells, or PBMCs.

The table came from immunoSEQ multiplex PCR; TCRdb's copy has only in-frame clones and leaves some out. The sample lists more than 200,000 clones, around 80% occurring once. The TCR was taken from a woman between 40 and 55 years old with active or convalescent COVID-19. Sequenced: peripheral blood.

This CDR3 is CASSSGGLTTNEKLFF. Here the CDR3 DNA reads TGTGCCAGCAGTTCGGGAGGGCTCACAACTAATGAAAAACTGTTTTTT. The chain is built from TRBV2 and TRBJ1-4; no reliable D call. The length of the CDR3 is 16 residues. Germline assignment: CDR1 SNHLY and CDR2 FYNNEI. V dropped 5 bases and J dropped 0 bases, with 13 bases sitting between them.